This TCR beta chain was profiled in a study of T-cell reconstitution after alpha-beta-depleted transplantation in children. Study-wide results and limits: Alpha-beta T cells present about two months after transplant were reported to originate from several hundred expanded graft clones. Some patients' high day-60 TCRbeta diversity was attributed to recipient cells surviving conditioning. When one year had passed after transplant, most T-cell counts and diversity came from newly produced T cells.

A few counts support this clonotype. No antigen is known for it. TCRbeta library construction was performed incorporating unique molecular identifiers. From the PCR reads, TCRdb called clonotypes with MiXCR, one entry per CDR3 protein. The repertoire holds 95,000 to 150,000 distinct CDR3 sequences, 20% to 25% seen once, with roughly 10% in the top ten. Per germline, CDR1 SQVTM and CDR2 ANQGSEA. This CDR3 has 15 residues. V was pared by 3 bases and J by 4 bases, with 7 bases of the junction left unmatched. The sequencing here drew on PBMCs, mostly from graft donor cells, taken 180 days after TCRalphabeta/CD19-depleted stem cell transplant. The receptor's source is a male patient under 10 years old who had a stem cell transplant for chronic granulomatous disease, so the T cells may come from the graft donor. The chain carries TRBV29-1 and TRBJ2-1; 9 nucleotides agree with TRBD1. CDR3 nucleotide sequence: TGCAGCGTTGACCCCCGGGACAGGGTTTACAATGAGCAGTTCTTC. Encoded protein: CSVDPRDRVYNEQFF.